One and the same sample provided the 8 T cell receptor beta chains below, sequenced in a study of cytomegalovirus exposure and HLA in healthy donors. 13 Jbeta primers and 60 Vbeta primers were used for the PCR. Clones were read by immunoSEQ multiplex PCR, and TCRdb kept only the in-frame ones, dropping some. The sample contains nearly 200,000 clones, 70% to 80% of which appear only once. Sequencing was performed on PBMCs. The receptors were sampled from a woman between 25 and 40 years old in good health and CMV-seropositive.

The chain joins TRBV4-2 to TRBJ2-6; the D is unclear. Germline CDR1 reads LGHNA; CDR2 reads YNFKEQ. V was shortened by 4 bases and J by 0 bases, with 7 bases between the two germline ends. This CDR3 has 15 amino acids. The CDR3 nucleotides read TGTGCCAGCAGCCGCGCAAACTCTGGGGCCAACGTCCTGACTTTC. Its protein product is CASSRANSGANVLTF.

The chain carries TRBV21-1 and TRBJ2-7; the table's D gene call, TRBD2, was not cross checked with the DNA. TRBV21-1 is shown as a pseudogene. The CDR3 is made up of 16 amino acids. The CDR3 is CASTTRGTSGSCEQYF. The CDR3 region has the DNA TGTGCCAGCACTACAAGAGGGACTAGCGGATCCTGCGAGCAGTACTTC.

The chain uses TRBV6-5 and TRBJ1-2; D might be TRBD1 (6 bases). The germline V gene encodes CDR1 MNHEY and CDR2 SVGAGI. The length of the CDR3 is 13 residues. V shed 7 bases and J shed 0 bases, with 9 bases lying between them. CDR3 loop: CASTGGPNYGYTF. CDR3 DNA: TGTGCCAGCACGGGGGGCCCTAACTATGGCTACACCTTC.

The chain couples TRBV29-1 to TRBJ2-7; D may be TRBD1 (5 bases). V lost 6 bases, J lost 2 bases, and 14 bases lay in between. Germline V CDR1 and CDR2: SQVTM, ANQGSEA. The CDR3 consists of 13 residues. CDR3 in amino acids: CSVIPDSPYEQYF. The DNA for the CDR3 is TGCAGCGTAATCCCAGACAGTCCCTACGAGCAGTACTTC.

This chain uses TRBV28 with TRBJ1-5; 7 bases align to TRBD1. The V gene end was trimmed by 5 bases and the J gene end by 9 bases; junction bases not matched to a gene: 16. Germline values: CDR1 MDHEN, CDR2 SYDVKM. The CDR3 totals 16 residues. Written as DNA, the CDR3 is TGTGCCAGCAGTCCCAACGAGGGACAGCCTACTAGGCCCCAGCATTTT. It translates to CASSPNEGQPTRPQHF.

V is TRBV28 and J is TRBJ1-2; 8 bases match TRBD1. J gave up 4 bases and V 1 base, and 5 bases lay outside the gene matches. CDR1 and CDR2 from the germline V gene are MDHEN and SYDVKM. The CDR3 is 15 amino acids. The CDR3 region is CASSLSVQGGYGYTF. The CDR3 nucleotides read TGTGCCAGCAGTTTATCGGTACAGGGGGGCTATGGCTACACCTTC.

This CDR3 is CASSPQQGAGGELFF. In DNA form, the CDR3 reads TGTGCCAGCTCGCCTCAACAGGGGGCCGGCGGGGAGCTGTTTTTT. This chain connects TRBV18 to TRBJ2-2; 9 positions agree with TRBD1. Germline V lookup: CDR1 KGHSH, CDR2 LQKENI. Losses at the gene ends were 6 bases for V and 7 bases for J; bases not matched to a gene: 9. The CDR3 has 15 amino acids.

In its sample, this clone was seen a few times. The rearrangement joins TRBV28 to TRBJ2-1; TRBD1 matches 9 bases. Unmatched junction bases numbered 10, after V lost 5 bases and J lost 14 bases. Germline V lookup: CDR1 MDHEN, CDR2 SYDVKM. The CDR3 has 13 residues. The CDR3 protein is CASSLPGQGLKFF. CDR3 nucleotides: TGTGCCAGCAGTCTGCCGGGACAGGGTTTAAAGTTCTTC.